One and the same sample provided the 29 T cell receptor beta chains below, sequenced in a study of blood T cell repertoires in COVID-19. Produced via immunoSEQ multiplex PCR; TCRdb's table is partial and in-frame only. This sample has 250,000 to 300,000 clones; approximately 90% occur once, and the top ten carry just under 6.5%. Sequenced material: peripheral blood. The receptors derive from a woman in her 50s with COVID-19, enrolled during active disease.

The table lists this clone with a few counts. The chain carries TRBV5-1 and TRBJ1-5; the match to TRBD1 covers 7 bases. J gave up 3 bases and V 4 bases, and 4 bases lay outside the gene matches. The CDR3 contains 14 residues. CDR1 is SGHRS and CDR2 is YFSETQ in the germline V gene. The CDR3 sequence is CASSPGTANQPQHF. In nucleotides, the CDR3 is TGCGCCAGCAGCCCCGGGACAGCCAATCAGCCCCAGCATTTT.

The chain couples TRBV7-9 to TRBJ1-1; D remains ambiguous. With 4 bases removed from V and 10 bases from J, the gap between germline ends came to 16 bases. CDR3 length: 13 residues. Germline V gene lookup returns CDR1 SEHNR and CDR2 FQNEAQ (reference sequence). Written as DNA, the CDR3 is TGTGCCAGCAGCTCAGGCCCTTTGGTCGCAGCTTTCTTT. Its translation is CASSSGPLVAAFF.

The V gene is TRBV13, the J gene TRBJ2-7; the match to TRBD1 covers 8 bases. The CDR3 totals 14 residues. Germline loops: CDR1 PRHDT, CDR2 FYEKMQ (reference sequence). The V segment lost 3 bases and the J segment 5 bases; nucleotides outside the gene matches: 6. As DNA, the CDR3 is TGTGCCAGCAGCTTGACAGGGGAAAGGAACGAGCAGTACTTC. Its translation: CASSLTGERNEQYF.

This clone was seen just once. The chain recombines TRBV19 with TRBJ2-6, with TRBD1 matching over 7 bases. This CDR3 region has 16 residues. CDR1 is LNHDA and CDR2 is SQIVND in the germline V gene (reference sequence). V was clipped by 6 bases and J by 0 bases; unmatched bases: 5. The DNA for the CDR3 is TGTGCCAGTAGGGCAGGGGGTATCTCTGGGGCCAACGTCCTGACTTTC. Its protein product is CASRAGGISGANVLTF. Complete variable domain (other parts from reference TRBV19 and TRBJ2-6): DGGITQSPKYLFRKEGQNVTLSCEQNLNHDAMYWYRQDPGQGLRLIYYSQIVNDFQKGDIAEGYSVSREKKESFPLTVTSAQKNPTAFYLCASRAGGISGANVLTFGAGSRLTVL.

The chain uses TRBV4-2 and TRBJ1-5, with 7 bases fitting TRBD1. The germline V gene has CDR1 LGHNA and CDR2 YNFKEQ. V gave up 3 bases and J gave up 2 bases; unmatched junction bases: 1. The CDR3 spans 14 residues. The chain's CDR3 is CASSHTGGNQPQHF. Written as DNA, the CDR3 is TGTGCCAGCAGCCATACAGGGGGCAATCAGCCCCAGCATTTT.

The rearrangement uses TRBV27 and TRBJ2-7; maybe TRBD2 (7 bases). The CDR3 covers 20 residues. The germline V gene has CDR1 MNHEY and CDR2 SMNVEV (reference sequence). The CDR3: CAIPGGYGGRPTIGGDEQYF. The DNA for the CDR3 is TGTGCGATTCCAGGTGGGTACGGGGGGCGACCCACGATAGGGGGGGACGAGCAGTACTTC.

V usage is TRBV5-4 and J usage is TRBJ2-2, with no clear D. This CDR3 has 15 residues. Germline CDR1 is SGHNT and CDR2 is YYREEE (reference sequence). V was pared by 1 base and J by 0 bases, with 7 bases between. The CDR3 loop reads CASSLSPANTGELFF. The CDR3, as DNA: TGTGCCAGCAGCTTGAGTCCGGCGAACACCGGGGAGCTGTTTTTT. The full variable domain, rest sourced from reference TRBV5-4 and TRBJ2-2, is ETGVTQSPTHLIKTRGQQVTLRCSSQSGHNTVSWYQQALGQGPQFIFQYYREEENGRGNFPPRFSGLQFPNYSSELNVNALELDDSALYLCASSLSPANTGELFFGEGSRLTVL.

This clone was observed once. CDR3 in amino acids: CASSPQGWTEAFF. In nucleotides, the CDR3 is TGTGCCAGCAGCCCCCAGGGTTGGACTGAAGCTTTCTTT. The rearrangement joins TRBV7-2 to TRBJ1-1; the D gene is possibly TRBD1 (5 bases). Germline V lookup: CDR1 SGHTA, CDR2 FQGNSA. CDR3 length equals 13 residues. Trimming left V 5 bases short and J 5 bases short, with 12 bases between.

There are a few counts of this clone. This chain connects TRBV4-1 to TRBJ2-4; TRBD2 matches 7 bases. Germline CDR1 MGHRA, CDR2 YSYEKL. The CDR3 is 15 amino acids. With V trimmed by 1 base and J by 8 bases, 8 bases remained unmatched. CDR3 sequence reads: CASSQGGGGVYIQYF. The CDR3 nucleotides are TGCGCCAGCAGCCAAGGGGGCGGGGGTGTGTACATTCAGTACTTC.

V is TRBV19 and J is TRBJ2-7, with 7 bases that match TRBD2. Germline lookup yields CDR1 LNHDA and CDR2 SQIVND (reference sequence). The V segment lost 5 bases and the J segment 2 bases; nucleotides outside the gene matches: 6. The CDR3 is 14 amino acids. CDR3 amino acids: CASSPAGPTYEQYF. For the CDR3, the DNA is TGTGCCAGTAGTCCAGCGGGACCTACCTACGAGCAGTACTTC.

This chain links TRBV19 with TRBJ2-3; possibly TRBD1 for D (6 bases). V was shortened by 7 bases and J by 2 bases, with 10 bases between the two germline ends. The CDR3 covers 13 residues. The germline gives CDR1 LNHDA, CDR2 SQIVND (reference sequence). The CDR3 DNA reads TGTGCCAGTATAGACAGGAACACAGATACGCAGTATTTT. Residues: CASIDRNTDTQYF.

V and J are TRBV7-2 and TRBJ1-1; D is ambiguous. The CDR3 consists of 16 residues. The germline V gene has CDR1 SGHTA and CDR2 FQGNSA. V lost 5 bases and J 0 bases, leaving 16 bases between the germline ends. The CDR3, as DNA: TGTGCCAGCAGCACAATGGGGAGCCGCATGAACACTGAAGCTTTCTTT. Translated: CASSTMGSRMNTEAFF.

This rearrangement joins TRBV18 to TRBJ1-2; 7 positions agree with TRBD1. The CDR3 totals 16 residues. Germline lookup yields CDR1 KGHSH and CDR2 LQKENI. The junction had 8 bases not matched to a gene; V was cut back by 0 bases and J by 4 bases. This CDR3 is CASSPPIPDRVYGYTF. The DNA for the CDR3 is TGTGCCAGCTCACCACCGATCCCCGACAGGGTCTATGGCTACACCTTC.

The gene calls are TRBV10-3 and TRBJ1-3; maybe TRBD1 (6 bases). The CDR3 length is 14 residues. Germline V lookup: CDR1 ENHRY, CDR2 SYGVKD. V was shortened by 4 bases and J by 1 base, with 8 bases between the two germline ends. CDR3 nucleotide sequence: TGTGCCATCAGTGGAACAGGGTCTGGAAACACCATATATTTT. It specifies CAISGTGSGNTIYF.

The V call is TRBV5-1, the J call TRBJ2-2, with D perhaps matching TRBD2 (6 bases). The V end was cut by 0 bases, the J end by 4 bases, with 10 bases between. The germline CDR1 and CDR2 sequences are SGHRS and YFSETQ. The CDR3 runs 15 residues. The CDR3 nucleotides read TGCGCCAGCAGCTTGGGAGCGGGCCCCACCGGGGAGCTGTTTTTT. Translating it yields CASSLGAGPTGELFF.

The chain links TRBV12-3 or TRBV12-4 to TRBJ2-7, with 8 bases fitting TRBD1. The CDR3 consists of 13 residues. J lost 5 bases, V lost 1 base, and 1 base had no gene match. This CDR3 is CASSLVDRDEQYF. The CDR3 DNA is TGTGCCAGCAGTTTAGTGGACAGGGACGAGCAGTACTTC.

Only one count was recorded for this clone. The rearrangement links TRBV3-1 (or the pseudogene TRBV3-2) to TRBJ2-7, with D possibly TRBD1 on 6 matching bases. Trimming shortened V by 4 bases and J by 0 bases, and 13 bases separated the two germline ends. The CDR3 extends over 15 amino acids. Germline CDR1 and CDR2: LGHDT and YNNKEL (reference sequence). CDR3 in amino acids: CASSPQGESSYEQYF. CDR3 coding DNA: TGTGCCAGCAGCCCACAGGGCGAGAGCTCCTACGAGCAGTACTTC.

This chain links TRBV4-1 with TRBJ2-1; TRBD2 might be the D (6 bases). The V end lost 0 bases, the J end lost 3 bases, and 9 bases lay between the germline ends. The CDR3 is made up of 15 amino acids. CDR1 is MGHRA and CDR2 is YSYEKL in the germline V gene. CDR3 in DNA: TGCGCCAGCAGCCAAGACAAGGAGGGCTACAATGAGCAGTTCTTC. This codes for CASSQDKEGYNEQFF.

V is TRBV6-4 and J is TRBJ2-1; 7 bases line up with TRBD2. The CDR3 length is 14 residues. V shed 3 bases, J shed 9 bases, and the junction held 8 bases outside the gene matches. Germline V gives CDR1 MRHNA, CDR2 SNTAGT. DNA of the CDR3: TGTGCCAGCAGTGAGGGGGGAGGGCCAGGTGAGCAGTTCTTC. Protein: CASSEGGGPGEQFF.

CDR3 nucleotides: TGTGCCAGCAGCCAAAACCTCCCGTACGACATGAACACTGAAGCTTTCTTT. Amino acids: CASSQNLPYDMNTEAFF. J is TRBJ1-1 and V is TRBV9; no reliable D call. CDR1 is SGDLS, CDR2 YYNGEE, per germline. The CDR3 extends over 17 amino acids. V was trimmed by 4 bases and J by 0 bases, leaving 19 bases between them. Combining the CDR3 with reference TRBV9 and TRBJ1-1 gives the whole variable domain DSGVTQTPKHLITATGQRVTLRCSPRSGDLSVYWYQQSLDQGLQFLIQYYNGEERAKGNILERFSAQQFPDLHSELNLSSLELGDSALYFCASSQNLPYDMNTEAFFGQGTRLTVV.

Worth noting for this clone: Germline and junction disagree at one end, which may indicate a read error. The chain links TRBV19 to TRBJ1-2, with D perhaps matching TRBD1 (6 bases). Germline values: CDR1 LNHDA, CDR2 SQIVND (reference sequence). The CDR3 spans 15 residues. The CDR3 here is CASSTRQASNYGYTF. The CDR3 DNA reads as TGCGCCAGTAGTACACGACAGGCTTCGAACTATGGCTACACCTTC.

V is TRBV19 and J is TRBJ1-1; 7 bases line up with TRBD1. J was trimmed by 11 bases and V by 4 bases; bases with no gene match: 7. CDR1 and CDR2 from the germline V gene are LNHDA and SQIVND (reference sequence). CDR3 length equals 12 residues. This CDR3 is CASSKRGQWAFF. The CDR3 DNA reads as TGTGCCAGTAGTAAGAGGGGGCAGTGGGCTTTCTTT.

This clone was found once. This chain connects TRBV29-1 to TRBJ1-2; D is unclear. The ends were cut back, 4 bases at V and 2 bases at J, with 11 bases in the middle. The germline V gene encodes CDR1 SQVTM and CDR2 ANQGSEA. The CDR3 sequence is 13 residues long. Here the CDR3 DNA reads TGCAGCGTTGGAGAGGGCCGGAACTATGGCTACACCTTC. Translating it yields CSVGEGRNYGYTF.

The gene calls are TRBV27 and TRBJ1-4; 7 positions agree with TRBD1. The length of the CDR3 is 15 residues. Per the germline V gene, CDR1 is MNHEY and CDR2 is SMNVEV (reference sequence). J lost 7 bases, V lost 4 bases, and 9 bases had no gene match. CDR3 amino acids: CASSSPGTASEKLFF. The CDR3 DNA reads TGTGCCAGCAGTTCTCCTGGGACAGCAAGTGAAAAACTGTTTTTT.

The rearrangement joins TRBV5-4 to TRBJ2-7; TRBD1 matches 11 bases. Per the germline V gene, CDR1 is SGHNT and CDR2 is YYREEE (reference sequence). This CDR3 comprises 15 residues. The V segment lost 9 bases and the J segment 5 bases; nucleotides outside the gene matches: 13. CDR3 protein: CATNGRTGGWDEQYF. The DNA for the CDR3 is TGTGCCACCAACGGACGGACAGGGGGCTGGGACGAGCAGTACTTC. The entire variable domain, with the rest obtained from reference TRBV5-4 and TRBJ2-7, is as follows: ETGVTQSPTHLIKTRGQQVTLRCSSQSGHNTVSWYQQALGQGPQFIFQYYREEENGRGNFPPRFSGLQFPNYSSELNVNALELDDSALYLCATNGRTGGWDEQYFGPGTRLTVT.

The gene calls are TRBV9 and TRBJ1-5; D possibly corresponds to TRBD1 (6 bases). The length of the CDR3 is 15 residues. Trimming pared 0 bases from V and 4 bases from J, leaving 11 bases between. Germline CDR1 SGDLS, CDR2 YYNGEE. CDR3 protein: CASSVGGGGNQPQHF. CDR3 sequence (DNA): TGTGCCAGCAGCGTAGGCGGGGGCGGGAATCAGCCCCAGCATTTT.

The chain has TRBV4-1 and TRBJ2-1, with 8 positions matching TRBD2. The germline CDR1 and CDR2 sequences are MGHRA and YSYEKL. CDR3 length equals 14 residues. The junction had 4 bases not matched to a gene; V was cut back by 3 bases and J by 6 bases. The CDR3 DNA sequence: TGCGCCAGCAGCCACCTAGCGGGTATCAATGAGCAGTTCTTC. Translated, it gives CASSHLAGINEQFF.

This sequence joins TRBV24-1 and TRBJ2-1; 9 nucleotides align to TRBD1. The germline V gene has CDR1 KGHDR and CDR2 SFDVKD. This CDR3 region has 18 residues. V was pared by 4 bases and J by 4 bases, with 13 bases of the junction left unmatched. The CDR3 bases are TGTGCCACCAGTGACTCCTCGACAGGGGGATTACGATACAATGAGCAGTTCTTC. Its translation: CATSDSSTGGLRYNEQFF.

The V and J genes are TRBV5-8 and TRBJ1-5; maybe TRBD1 (6 bases). Germline assignment: CDR1 SGHTS and CDR2 YDEGEE. This CDR3 is built from 15 residues. The V end lost 0 bases, the J end lost 1 base, and 8 bases lay between the germline ends. CDR3 loop: CASSLEGDSNQPQHF. The CDR3 coding sequence is TGTGCCAGCAGCTTGGAGGGGGACAGCAATCAGCCCCAGCATTTT.